This T cell receptor (beta chain) was sequenced in a study of OX40 agonist ivuxolimab in advanced cancers. This CDR3 contains 15 residues. Sequencing used immunoSEQ multiplex PCR; TCRdb keeps in-frame clones, though not all of them. This sample has tens of thousands of clones; roughly 90% occur once, and the top ten carry around 2.5%. This sequence joins TRBV21-1 and TRBJ2-1. TRBV21-1 is classified as a pseudogene. The clonotype originates from an adult with an advanced solid tumor such as melanoma, head and neck, liver or kidney cancer. This specimen consisted of CD4+ or CD8+ T cells sorted from blood, obtained in a trial of the OX40 agonist ivuxolimab. In nucleotides, the CDR3 is TGTGCCAGCAGCAAGGGGGAAAATGGGTCCAATGAGCAGTTCTTC. Its translation: CASSKGENGSNEQFF.